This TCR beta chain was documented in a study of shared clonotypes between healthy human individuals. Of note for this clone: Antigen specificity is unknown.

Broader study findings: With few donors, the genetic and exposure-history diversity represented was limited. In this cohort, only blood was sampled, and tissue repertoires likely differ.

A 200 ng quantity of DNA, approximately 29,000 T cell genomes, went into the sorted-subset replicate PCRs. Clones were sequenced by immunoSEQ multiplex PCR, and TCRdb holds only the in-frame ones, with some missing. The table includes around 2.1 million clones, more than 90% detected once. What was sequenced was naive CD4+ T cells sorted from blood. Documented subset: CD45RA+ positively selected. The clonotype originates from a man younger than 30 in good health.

The CDR3 bases are TGTGCCAGCAGCCCGGGTTCCACAGATACGCAGTATTTT. Its translation is CASSPGSTDTQYF. The chain recombines TRBV13 with TRBJ2-3; D call uncertain. V shed 5 bases and J shed 2 bases, with 8 bases lying between them. Germline V CDR1 and CDR2: PRHDT, FYEKMQ (reference sequence). The CDR3 consists of 13 residues. The whole variable domain, remainder taken from reference TRBV13 and TRBJ2-3, is AAGVIQSPRHLIKEKRETATLKCYPIPRHDTVYWYQQGPGQDPQFLISFYEKMQSDKGSIPDRFSAQQFSDYHSELNMSSLELGDSALYFCASSPGSTDTQYFGPGTRLTVL.